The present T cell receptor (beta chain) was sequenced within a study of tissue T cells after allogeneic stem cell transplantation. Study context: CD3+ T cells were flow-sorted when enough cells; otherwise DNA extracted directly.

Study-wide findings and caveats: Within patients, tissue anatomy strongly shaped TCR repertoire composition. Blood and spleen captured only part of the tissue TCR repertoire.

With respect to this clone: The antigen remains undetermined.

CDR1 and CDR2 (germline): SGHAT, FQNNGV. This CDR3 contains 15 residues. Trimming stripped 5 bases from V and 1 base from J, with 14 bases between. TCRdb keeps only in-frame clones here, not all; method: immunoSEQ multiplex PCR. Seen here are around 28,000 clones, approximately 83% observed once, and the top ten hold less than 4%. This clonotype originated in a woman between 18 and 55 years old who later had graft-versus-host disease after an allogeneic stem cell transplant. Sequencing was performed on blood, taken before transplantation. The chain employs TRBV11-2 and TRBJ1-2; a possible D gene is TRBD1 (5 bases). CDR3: CASSPGRQFNYGYTF. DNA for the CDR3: TGTGCCAGCAGCCCCGGGAGACAGTTTAACTATGGCTACACCTTC.